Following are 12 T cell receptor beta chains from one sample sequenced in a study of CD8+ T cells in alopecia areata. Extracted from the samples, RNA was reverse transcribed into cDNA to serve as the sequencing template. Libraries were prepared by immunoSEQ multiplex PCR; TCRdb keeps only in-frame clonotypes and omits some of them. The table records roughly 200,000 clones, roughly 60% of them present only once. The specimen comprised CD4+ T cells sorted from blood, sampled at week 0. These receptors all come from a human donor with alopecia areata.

The CDR3, as DNA: TGTGCCTGGCGCCGGGACCAATACAATGAGCAGTTCTTC. Protein: CAWRRDQYNEQFF. The genes are TRBV30 and TRBJ2-1; D tentatively fits TRBD1 or TRBD2 (5 bases each). CDR1 is GTSNPN and CDR2 is SVGIG in the germline V gene (reference sequence). V was shortened by 5 bases and J by 4 bases, with 12 bases between the two germline ends. This CDR3 is 13 amino acids long.

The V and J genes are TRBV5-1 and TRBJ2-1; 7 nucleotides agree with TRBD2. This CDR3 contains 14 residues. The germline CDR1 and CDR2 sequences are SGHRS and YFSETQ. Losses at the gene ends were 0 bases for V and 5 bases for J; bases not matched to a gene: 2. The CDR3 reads CASSLGLADNEQFF. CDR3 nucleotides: TGCGCCAGCAGCTTGGGACTAGCAGACAATGAGCAGTTCTTC.

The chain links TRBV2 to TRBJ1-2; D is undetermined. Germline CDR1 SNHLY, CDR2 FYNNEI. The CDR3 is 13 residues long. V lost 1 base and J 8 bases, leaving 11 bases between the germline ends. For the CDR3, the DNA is TGTGCCAGCAGTGAAGGCGGGTCTCGGGGCTACACCTTC. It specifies CASSEGGSRGYTF.

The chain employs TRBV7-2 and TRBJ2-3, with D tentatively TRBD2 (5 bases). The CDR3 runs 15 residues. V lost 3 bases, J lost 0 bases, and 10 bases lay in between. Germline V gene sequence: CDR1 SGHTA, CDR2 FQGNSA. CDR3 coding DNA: TGTGCCAGCAGCTTGTCGAGCGGAAGCACAGATACGCAGTATTTT. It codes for CASSLSSGSTDTQYF.

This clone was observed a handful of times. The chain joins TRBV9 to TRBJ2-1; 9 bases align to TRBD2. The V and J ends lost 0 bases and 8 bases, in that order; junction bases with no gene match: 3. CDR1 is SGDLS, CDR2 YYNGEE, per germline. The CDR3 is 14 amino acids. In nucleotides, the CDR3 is TGTGCCAGCAGCGTAGAAGTAGCGGGGGATGAGCAGTTCTTC. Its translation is CASSVEVAGDEQFF.

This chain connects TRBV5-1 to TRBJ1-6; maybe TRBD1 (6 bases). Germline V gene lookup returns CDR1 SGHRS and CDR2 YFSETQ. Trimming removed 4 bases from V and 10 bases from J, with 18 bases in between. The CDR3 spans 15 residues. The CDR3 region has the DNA TGCGCCAGCAGCCCGCCAAATCAGGGGACCTCACCCCTCCACTTT. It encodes CASSPPNQGTSPLHF.

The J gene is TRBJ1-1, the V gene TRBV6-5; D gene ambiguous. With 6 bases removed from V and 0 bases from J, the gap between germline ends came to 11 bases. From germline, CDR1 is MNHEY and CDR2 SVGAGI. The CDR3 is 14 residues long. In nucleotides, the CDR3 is TGTGCCAGCAGATTCCGGGATCTGAACACTGAAGCTTTCTTT. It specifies CASRFRDLNTEAFF.

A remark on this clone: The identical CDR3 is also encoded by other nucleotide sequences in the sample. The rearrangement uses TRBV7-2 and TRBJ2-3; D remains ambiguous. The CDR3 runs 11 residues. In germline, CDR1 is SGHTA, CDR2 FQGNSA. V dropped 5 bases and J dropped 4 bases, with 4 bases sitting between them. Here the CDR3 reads CASSLADTQYF. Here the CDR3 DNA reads TGTGCCAGCAGCCTCGCAGATACGCAGTATTTT. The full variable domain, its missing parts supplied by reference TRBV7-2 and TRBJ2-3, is GAGVSQSPSNKVTEKGKDVELRCDPISGHTALYWYRQSLGQGLEFLIYFQGNSAPDKSGLPSDRFSAERTGGSVSTLTIQRTQQEDSAVYLCASSLADTQYFGPGTRLTVL.

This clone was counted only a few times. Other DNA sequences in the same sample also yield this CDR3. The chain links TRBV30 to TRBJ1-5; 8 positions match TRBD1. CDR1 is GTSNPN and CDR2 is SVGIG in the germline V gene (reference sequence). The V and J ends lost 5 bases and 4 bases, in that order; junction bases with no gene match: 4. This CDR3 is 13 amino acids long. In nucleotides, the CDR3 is TGTGCCTGGGCAGGGGGCGATAATCAGCCCCAGCATTTT. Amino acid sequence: CAWAGGDNQPQHF.

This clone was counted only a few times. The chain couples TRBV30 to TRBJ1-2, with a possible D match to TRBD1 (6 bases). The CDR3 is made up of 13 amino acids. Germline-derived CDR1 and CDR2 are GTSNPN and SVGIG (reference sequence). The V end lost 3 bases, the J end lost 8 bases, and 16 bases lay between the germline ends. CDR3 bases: TGTGCCTGGAGCTTATCCGGCCAGGGGGGCTACACCTTC. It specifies CAWSLSGQGGYTF.

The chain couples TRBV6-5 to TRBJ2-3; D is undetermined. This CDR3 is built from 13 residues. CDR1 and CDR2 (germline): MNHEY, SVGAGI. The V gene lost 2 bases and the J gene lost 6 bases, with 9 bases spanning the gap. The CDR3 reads CASSYRRADTQYF. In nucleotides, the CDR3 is TGTGCCAGCAGTTACCGTCGGGCTGATACGCAGTATTTT.

The CDR3 nucleotides read TGTGCCAGCAGCTTGGCCCTGGACAGATTTAACTATGGCTACACCTTC. Translation: CASSLALDRFNYGYTF. V usage is TRBV5-6 and J usage is TRBJ1-2; weak D call: TRBD1 (6 bases). The CDR3 has 16 residues. Trimming took off 0 bases at V and 1 base at J, with 13 bases between the two ends. Per germline, CDR1 SGHDT and CDR2 YYEEEE.